This T cell receptor beta chain is drawn from a study of response to subunit inactivated influenza vaccine. Points on this clonotype: Its cognate antigen is unknown.

Study-level results: Authors suggested each seasonal influenza vaccination recruits few new T cells.

The germline V gene encodes CDR1 MNHNS and CDR2 SASEGT. The germline V and J ends were trimmed by 6 bases and 5 bases, with 16 bases remaining between them. The CDR3 length is 14 residues. TCRdb analysed the RT-PCR reads with MiXCR anew, one entry per CDR3 protein. The sample records 450,000 to 550,000 distinct CDR3 sequences, 25% being singletons. Sequences were derived from CD4+ T cells sorted from PBMCs, sampled 5 days after vaccination. The clonotype was recovered from a middle-aged man who received an inactivated influenza vaccine. This chain uses TRBV6-1 with TRBJ2-5; D is ambiguous. CDR3 in amino acids: CASSRYGSAETQYF. In nucleotides, the CDR3 is TGTGCCAGCAGCCGGTACGGGTCGGCGGAGACCCAGTACTTC.